Following are 32 T cell receptor beta chains from one sample sequenced in a study of blood T cell repertoires in COVID-19. The method was immunoSEQ multiplex PCR; TCRdb's version includes in-frame clones alone and lacks a portion of them. The repertoire includes roughly 67,000 clones, 76% of them detected once, and 6.4% sits in the top ten. The specimen sequenced was peripheral blood. The receptor set was obtained from a woman aged 45-59 years with active or convalescent COVID-19.

This clone was seen only once. The V gene is TRBV9, the J gene TRBJ2-3, with TRBD2 matching over 12 bases. There are 16 residues in the CDR3. Germline CDR1 SGDLS, CDR2 YYNGEE. The ends lost 3 bases at V and 0 bases at J; junction bases unmatched: 2. The CDR3 loop is CASSGGTSGSTDTQYF. The CDR3 DNA follows: TGTGCCAGCAGCGGCGGGACTAGCGGGAGCACAGATACGCAGTATTTT.

This clone was observed once. The chain has TRBV29-1 and TRBJ2-7, with 7 positions matching TRBD2. This CDR3 region has 15 residues. Germline assignment: CDR1 SQVTM and CDR2 ANQGSEA. V shed 0 bases, J shed 2 bases, and the junction held 7 bases outside the gene matches. The CDR3 spells CSVEDPGRGAYEQYF. CDR3 sequence (DNA): TGCAGCGTTGAAGATCCGGGACGGGGGGCCTACGAGCAGTACTTC.

The chain links TRBV15 to TRBJ1-2; D is unresolved. The CDR3 is 18 amino acids. V was shortened by 1 base and J by 4 bases, with 22 bases between the two germline ends. Germline CDR1 is LNHNV and CDR2 is YYDKDF (reference sequence). The CDR3 DNA reads as TGTGCCACCAGCAGAGGAGAGGGCGGGAGGTGGTGGCCCTATGGCTACACCTTC. This translates into CATSRGEGGRWWPYGYTF.

The genes are TRBV11-2 and TRBJ1-1, with D perhaps matching TRBD1 (5 bases). The CDR3 sequence is 16 residues long. Trimming removed 6 bases at V and 11 bases at J, with 28 bases between. CDR1 and CDR2 from the germline V gene are SGHAT and FQNNGV. The CDR3 nucleotides read TGTGCCAGCAGTCCCCGGGGCCGCCGGGGGGGACTGGGTGCTTTCTTT. Translation: CASSPRGRRGGLGAFF.

The chain combines TRBV5-1 with TRBJ2-2; possible D gene TRBD1, 5 bases. The CDR3 consists of 15 residues. Trimming removed 4 bases at V and 4 bases at J, with 14 bases between. CDR1 and CDR2 from the germline V gene are SGHRS and YFSETQ. CDR3 nucleotides: TGCGCCAGCAGCGAAAGACAGTCCTTCACCGGGGAGCTGTTTTTT. It specifies CASSERQSFTGELFF.

This chain links TRBV7-8 with TRBJ2-7, with 7 bases matching TRBD1. This CDR3 spans 15 amino acids. The V gene's germline CDR1 is SGHVS and CDR2 FQNEAQ. J was trimmed by 4 bases and V by 0 bases; bases with no gene match: 6. CDR3 protein: CASSLAPGQSYEQYF. The CDR3 coding sequence is TGTGCCAGCAGCTTAGCCCCGGGACAGAGTTACGAGCAGTACTTC.

This sequence joins TRBV4-3 and TRBJ2-7; 7 bases match TRBD2. Germline V lookup: CDR1 LGHNA, CDR2 YSLEER. V lost 0 bases, J lost 0 bases, and 5 bases stayed unmatched. This CDR3 is 16 amino acids long. For the CDR3, the DNA is TGCGCCAGCAGCCAAGATCACCTAGCGGTCTCCTACGAGCAGTACTTC. This codes for CASSQDHLAVSYEQYF.

The chain carries TRBV27 and TRBJ2-6, with D perhaps matching TRBD2 (7 bases). V shed 5 bases and J shed 4 bases, with 15 bases lying between them. This CDR3 has 16 amino acids. In germline, CDR1 is MNHEY, CDR2 SMNVEV (reference sequence). CDR3 bases: TGTGCCAGCAGTCCACACGGGGGGCAAGGGGCCAACGTCCTGACTTTC. Protein: CASSPHGGQGANVLTF.

The genes are TRBV28 and TRBJ2-3; D is unresolved. This CDR3 has 16 amino acids. V gave up 6 bases and J gave up 3 bases, with 19 bases separating them. Germline V lookup: CDR1 MDHEN, CDR2 SYDVKM. CDR3 residues: CASSLVLVVSTDTQYF. The CDR3 coding sequence is TGTGCCAGCAGCCTGGTCTTAGTCGTTTCGACAGATACGCAGTATTTT.

The chain recombines TRBV27 with TRBJ1-2; a possible D gene is TRBD1 (6 bases). Trimming shortened V by 2 bases and J by 7 bases, and 11 bases separated the two germline ends. CDR3 length: 13 residues. Germline V gene lookup returns CDR1 MNHEY and CDR2 SMNVEV (reference sequence). This CDR3 reads CASSLGGKGGYTF. CDR3 nucleotide sequence: TGTGCCAGCAGTTTAGGGGGCAAGGGTGGCTACACCTTC.

V gene TRBV27 combines with J gene TRBJ2-7, with 10 bases matching TRBD1. The germline gives CDR1 MNHEY, CDR2 SMNVEV (reference sequence). The CDR3 has 14 residues. V lost 4 bases and J lost 6; bases outside the gene matches: 6. CDR3: CASSWTGGPIEQYF. CDR3 sequence (DNA): TGTGCCAGCAGTTGGACAGGGGGTCCTATCGAGCAGTACTTC.

This clone was counted a single time. V and J are TRBV29-1 and TRBJ1-2; D is uncertain. The ends were cut back, 0 bases at V and 0 bases at J, with 11 bases in the middle. The germline V gene encodes CDR1 SQVTM and CDR2 ANQGSEA. This CDR3 has 15 amino acids. The chain's CDR3 is CSVEDREGPNYGYTF. The CDR3, as DNA: TGCAGCGTTGAAGATCGGGAAGGCCCTAACTATGGCTACACCTTC.

The chain recombines TRBV18 with TRBJ1-1; TRBD1 is a possible D gene (5 bases). V was cut by 3 bases and J by 3 bases, with 14 bases left in between. Germline loops: CDR1 KGHSH, CDR2 LQKENI. The CDR3 spans 15 residues. The chain's CDR3 is CASSPQDTWYTEAFF. Written as DNA, the CDR3 is TGTGCCAGCTCACCTCAGGACACTTGGTACACTGAAGCTTTCTTT.

The rearrangement links TRBV4-1 to TRBJ2-3, with D unresolved. V was shortened by 4 bases and J by 2 bases, with 10 bases between the two germline ends. In germline, CDR1 is MGHRA, CDR2 YSYEKL. This CDR3 is built from 14 residues. This CDR3 is CASSRSSPTDTQYF. The CDR3 bases are TGCGCCAGCAGCCGGAGTAGTCCCACAGATACGCAGTATTTT.

The V and J genes are TRBV23-1 and TRBJ2-7, with D possibly matching TRBD1 (5 bases). TRBV23-1 is filed as an ORF, its function uncertain. V was cut by 10 bases and J by 5 bases, with 18 bases left in between. The CDR3 is 13 residues long. The CDR3 is CATALLTGDEQYF. Written as DNA, the CDR3 is TGCGCCACCGCCCTCCTTACAGGAGACGAGCAGTACTTC.

This clone is a singleton in its sample. The V and J genes are TRBV2 and TRBJ2-1; possibly TRBD2 for D (7 bases). Trimming left V 1 base short and J 10 bases short, with 14 bases between. Germline CDR1 reads SNHLY; CDR2 reads FYNNEI. The CDR3 totals 14 residues. The CDR3 loop reads CASSEGQEGGEQFF. The CDR3 DNA sequence: TGTGCCAGCAGTGAAGGGCAGGAGGGGGGGGAGCAGTTCTTC. The variable domain in full, completed from reference TRBV2 and TRBJ2-1, reads EPEVTQTPSHQVTQMGQEVILRCVPISNHLYFYWYRQILGQKVEFLVSFYNNEISEKSEIFDDQFSVERPDGSNFTLKIRSTKLEDSAMYFCASSEGQEGGEQFFGPGTRLTVL.

The chain combines TRBV24-1 with TRBJ2-2; TRBD2 aligns across 9 bases. V lost 4 bases, J lost 0 bases, and 2 bases stayed unmatched. CDR1 and CDR2 (germline): KGHDR, SFDVKD. The CDR3 length is 16 residues. The DNA of the CDR3 is TGTGCCACCAGTGAAGCGGGAGGCTCGAACACCGGGGAGCTGTTTTTT. This codes for CATSEAGGSNTGELFF.

This chain joins TRBV5-6 and TRBJ2-1, with D perhaps TRBD1 (5 bases). Germline assignment: CDR1 SGHDT and CDR2 YYEEEE. The CDR3 runs 14 residues. The V end was cut by 0 bases, the J end by 10 bases, with 14 bases between. The CDR3 sequence: CASSLGPDRGEQFF. The CDR3, as DNA: TGTGCCAGCAGCTTGGGGCCCGATAGGGGCGAGCAGTTCTTC.

This rearrangement joins TRBV7-9 to TRBJ2-7; 11 nucleotides agree with TRBD1. Germline-derived CDR1 and CDR2 are SEHNR and FQNEAQ (reference sequence). V lost 5 bases, J lost 3 bases, and 9 bases stayed unmatched. The CDR3 is 16 amino acids. CDR3 sequence reads: CASSKGMGQGDYEQYF. The CDR3, as DNA: TGTGCCAGCAGCAAAGGGATGGGACAGGGGGACTACGAGCAGTACTTC.

The gene calls are TRBV7-9 and TRBJ1-6; D possibly corresponds to TRBD1 (5 bases). Trimming left V 8 bases short and J 6 bases short, with 17 bases between. The CDR3 is 15 amino acids. Germline CDR1 reads SEHNR; CDR2 reads FQNEAQ (reference sequence). The CDR3: CASSPGGDPNSPLHF. CDR3 in DNA: TGTGCCAGCTCCCCGGGGGGGGACCCTAATTCACCCCTCCACTTT.

This CDR3 reads CASSRAGGNEKLFF. CDR3 DNA: TGCGCCAGCAGCCGGGCGGGGGGCAATGAAAAACTGTTTTTT. This rearrangement joins TRBV5-1 to TRBJ1-4; D might be TRBD1 (6 bases). The CDR3 is 14 amino acids. In germline, CDR1 is SGHRS, CDR2 YFSETQ. Trimming removed 4 bases from V and 5 bases from J, with 12 bases in between.

Only a few counts were recorded for this clone. CDR3 bases: TGTGCCAGCAGCTTGGTCGACAGGGGGCCACGGTACTACAATGAGCAGTTCTTC. Translated: CASSLVDRGPRYYNEQFF. This chain joins TRBV5-7 and TRBJ2-1, with TRBD1 identical over 10 bases. TRBV5-7 belongs to the ORF category, with a function that is uncertain. The CDR3 loop spans 18 amino acids. The ends lost 0 bases at V and 3 bases at J; junction bases unmatched: 9.

The table lists this clone with a few counts. The chain's CDR3 is CASSYGAATQYF. In DNA form, the CDR3 reads TGTGCCAGCAGTTATGGGGCGGCGACCCAGTACTTC. This sequence joins TRBV6-2 or TRBV6-3 and TRBJ2-5; weak D call: TRBD1 (5 bases). The V gene lost 3 bases and the J gene lost 7 bases, with 9 bases spanning the gap. Per germline, CDR1 MNHEY and CDR2 SVGEGT. The CDR3 spans 12 residues.

The genes are TRBV5-1 and TRBJ2-7, with D perhaps TRBD2 (6 bases). The ends were cut back, 3 bases at V and 5 bases at J, with 18 bases in the middle. The CDR3 totals 15 residues. The V gene's germline CDR1 is SGHRS and CDR2 YFSETQ. This CDR3 reads CASSWTSRDSNEQYF. The CDR3 bases are TGCGCCAGCAGCTGGACGTCCCGGGACTCGAACGAGCAGTACTTC.

About this clone itself: This same CDR3 is encoded by further DNA sequences in the sample. The chain uses TRBV12-3 or TRBV12-4 and TRBJ1-2; a possible D gene is TRBD1 (5 bases). The ends were cut back, 1 base at V and 5 bases at J, with 5 bases in the middle. The CDR3 consists of 12 residues. For the CDR3, the DNA is TGTGCCAGCAGTTTAGAGGGGTATGGCTACACCTTC. Translating it yields CASSLEGYGYTF.

V usage is TRBV9 and J usage is TRBJ2-1; 11 nucleotides align to TRBD2. The CDR3 is 15 residues long. In germline, CDR1 is SGDLS, CDR2 YYNGEE. The V and J ends lost 4 bases and 10 bases, in that order; junction bases with no gene match: 10. CDR3 nucleotide sequence: TGTGCCAGCAGCCCTAGAAGGCTAGCGGGAGGCGAGCAGTTCTTC. This encodes CASSPRRLAGGEQFF.

A few counts support this clone. Here the CDR3 reads CASSRAGAAGTEAFF. CDR3 nucleotides: TGTGCCAGCAGTCGAGCAGGGGCCGCGGGCACTGAAGCTTTCTTT. This sequence joins TRBV27 and TRBJ1-1; D is perhaps TRBD1 (6 bases). Germline V gene data show CDR1 as MNHEY and CDR2 as SMNVEV (reference sequence). The CDR3 length is 15 residues. V was clipped by 5 bases and J by 4 bases, with 17 bases between them.

The V call is TRBV19, the J call TRBJ1-2, with 9 bases aligning to TRBD1. Germline CDR1 LNHDA, CDR2 SQIVND (reference sequence). The CDR3 length is 17 residues. The trim removed 5 bases at V and 7 bases at J, leaving 17 bases unmatched. The CDR3 coding sequence is TGTGCCAGTAGTCGATCCTCCGGGACAGGGATTAGTGCTGGCTACACCTTC. Residues: CASSRSSGTGISAGYTF.

CDR3 DNA: TGTGCCAGTAGTCCGCAGACAGGGTACGAGCAGTACTTC. Its translation: CASSPQTGYEQYF. This chain uses TRBV19 with TRBJ2-7; 7 bases line up with TRBD1. V shed 5 bases, J shed 4 bases, and the junction held 5 bases outside the gene matches. Germline lookup yields CDR1 LNHDA and CDR2 SQIVND (reference sequence). The CDR3 runs 13 residues.

The chain employs TRBV6-6 and TRBJ2-7, with 8 bases identical to TRBD1. In germline, CDR1 is MNHNY, CDR2 SVGAGI (reference sequence). With 10 bases clipped from V and 2 bases from J, the junction kept 4 bases outside the gene matches. CDR3 length equals 12 residues. CDR3 protein: CATETGAYEQYF. The CDR3 nucleotides are TGTGCCACCGAGACAGGGGCCTACGAGCAGTACTTC.

The chain is built from TRBV11-2 and TRBJ2-5, with TRBD2 identical over 8 bases. From germline, CDR1 is SGHAT and CDR2 FQNNGV. The CDR3 contains 15 residues. The V and J ends lost 3 bases and 5 bases, in that order; junction bases with no gene match: 8. This CDR3 reads CASSFRAGVLETQYF. CDR3 nucleotides: TGTGCCAGCAGCTTCAGAGCGGGAGTTTTGGAGACCCAGTACTTC.

This clone has a handful of counts. The V call is TRBV12-5, the J call TRBJ2-3; no clear D gene. CDR3 length: 15 residues. Germline V gives CDR1 LGHNT, CDR2 FRNRAP. The ends were cut back, 0 bases at V and 2 bases at J, with 9 bases in the middle. The CDR3 nucleotides are TGTGCTAGTGGTTTGGTGCGAAGTGACACAGATACGCAGTATTTT. Encoded protein: CASGLVRSDTDTQYF.